The 9 T cell receptor beta chains in this list originate from one sample, sequenced in a study of metastatic and nonmetastatic thyroid tumors. TCRdb re-called the PCR reads through MiXCR. Among fewer than 25,000 clones listed, roughly 18% were seen once. None of the patients had undergone any treatment ahead of thyroid surgery. Source material: adjacent normal tissue. The source is a male donor with papillary thyroid cancer or a benign thyroid nodule (not recorded which). Some clones in this sample may be carry-over from other donors' samples.

This clone was counted between two and nine times. The V and J genes are TRBV19 and TRBJ1-2; D not certain. Germline V CDR1 and CDR2: LNHDA, SQIVND (reference sequence). With 3 bases removed from V and 3 bases from J, the gap between germline ends came to 8 bases. The CDR3 runs 13 residues. The chain's CDR3 is CASSMDGYYGYTF. Here the CDR3 DNA reads TGTGCCAGTAGTATGGACGGCTACTATGGCTACACCTTC.

By proportion, this clone is medium-sized. The chain has TRBV6-6 and TRBJ2-7; a possible D gene is TRBD1 (6 bases). This CDR3 has 17 residues. Trimming cost V 0 bases and J 0 bases, with 15 bases left between them. Germline CDR1 reads MNHNY; CDR2 reads SVGAGI (reference sequence). CDR3 in DNA: TGTGCCAGCAGTTACTCGAGTTGGACAGTTAGCTCCTACGAGCAGTACTTC. It translates to CASSYSSWTVSSYEQYF.

This clone qualifies as medium-sized. Other DNA sequences in this sample translate to the same CDR3. V and J are TRBV5-1 and TRBJ1-2, with a tentative D call TRBD1 (6 bases). V gave up 2 bases and J gave up 3 bases, with 23 bases separating them. CDR3 size: 18 residues. In germline, CDR1 is SGHRS, CDR2 YFSETQ. The CDR3 nucleotides are TGCGCCAGCAGCTTACCGAAAATACAGGGCCCCTTGGACTATGGCTACACCTTC. Translating it yields CASSLPKIQGPLDYGYTF.

This clone has only a few counts. The junction shows a germline mismatch at one end, possibly a read error. V gene TRBV10-1 combines with J gene TRBJ2-1; perhaps TRBD2 as D (5 bases). Germline assignment: CDR1 WNHNN and CDR2 SYGVQD (reference sequence). The CDR3 spans 15 residues. Here the CDR3 reads CVSSEELGIGNEQFF. CDR3 DNA sequence: TGCGTCAGCAGTGAGGAACTAGGTATTGGAAATGAGCAGTTCTTC.

This clone was found many times. This chain connects TRBV28 to TRBJ2-1; 7 bases agree with TRBD1. The CDR3 contains 15 residues. CDR1 is MDHEN and CDR2 is SYDVKM in the germline V gene. The trim removed 2 bases at V and 1 base at J, leaving 2 bases unmatched. CDR3 nucleotide sequence: TGTGCCAGCAGTTTAGGGACAGCATCCTACAATGAGCAGTTCTTC. This codes for CASSLGTASYNEQFF.

In its sample, this clone was seen many times. The chain carries TRBV30 and TRBJ2-1, with 7 positions matching TRBD1. The V segment lost 5 bases and the J segment 10 bases; nucleotides outside the gene matches: 5. The germline gives CDR1 GTSNPN, CDR2 SVGIG (reference sequence). The CDR3 has 11 amino acids. The CDR3: CAWGLGGEQFF. In DNA form, the CDR3 reads TGTGCCTGGGGATTAGGGGGCGAGCAGTTCTTC.

In its sample, this clone was seen many times. Given a much more abundant clone one base away, this may be a read error. This sample also contains other DNA sequences that code for the same CDR3. The genes are TRBV27 and TRBJ1-5, with 8 bases fitting TRBD1. The CDR3 spans 15 residues. CDR1 is MNHEY, CDR2 SMNVEV, per germline (reference sequence). CDR3 DNA sequence: TGTGCCAGCAGACCGGGGACAGGAAGCAATCAGCCCCAGCATTTC. Translation: CASRPGTGSNQPQHF.

Worth noting for this clone: Mismatch with germline at one junction end may stem from a read error. The V call is TRBV15, the J call TRBJ2-2; D is unclear. Germline V gene data show CDR1 as LNHNV and CDR2 as YYDKDF (reference sequence). The CDR3 totals 13 residues. Written as DNA, the CDR3 is TGTGCCAGCAGCTTAATGAGCACCGGGGAGCTGTTTTTT. Protein: CASSLMSTGELFF.

This clone has just a few counts. One junction end disagrees with the germline gene, perhaps due to a read error. The chain is built from TRBV6-1 and TRBJ1-2; a weak D match, TRBD1 (5 bases). CDR3 length equals 15 residues. CDR1 is MNHNS and CDR2 is SASEGT in the germline V gene. As DNA, the CDR3 is TGTGCCAGCATTCGGGGTGGGGGACGGAACTATTGCTACACCTTC. Its protein is CASIRGGGRNYCYTF.